These 7 T cell receptor beta chains originate from one sample sequenced in a study of cytomegalovirus exposure and HLA in healthy donors. Amplification used 60 Vbeta primers and 13 Jbeta primers. Clones were read by immunoSEQ multiplex PCR, and TCRdb kept only the in-frame ones, dropping some. The sample carries some 190,000 clones, about nine tenths recorded once. The source material was PBMCs. These receptors were obtained from a man aged 25-45 years in good health and CMV-seronegative.

CDR3 region: CASSLQDREYEQYF. Written as DNA, the CDR3 is TGTGCCAGCAGTTTACAAGACAGGGAGTACGAGCAGTACTTC. The V and J genes are TRBV27 and TRBJ2-7; 7 nucleotides match TRBD1. The germline gives CDR1 MNHEY, CDR2 SMNVEV (reference sequence). V trimming: 2 bases; J trimming: 4 bases; junction bases outside the gene matches: 5. The CDR3 sequence is 14 residues long.

This clone was picked up one time. The gene calls are TRBV25-1 and TRBJ2-3, with D uncertain. This CDR3 is 14 amino acids long. Trimming took off 2 bases at V and 8 bases at J, with 14 bases between the two ends. Germline values: CDR1 MGHDK, CDR2 SYGVNS. Here the CDR3 DNA reads TGTGCCAGCAGTGAAGGATTTGGGCCGCGTACGCAGTATTTT. Translating it yields CASSEGFGPRTQYF.

The rearrangement joins TRBV27 to TRBJ2-7; tentative D call: TRBD2 (7 bases). CDR1 is MNHEY, CDR2 SMNVEV, per germline (reference sequence). Trimming took off 3 bases at V and 5 bases at J, with 14 bases between the two ends. This CDR3 contains 14 residues. Here the CDR3 DNA reads TGTGCCAGCAGTTTTGGGGGGGCCAAAAACGAGCAGTACTTC. It encodes CASSFGGAKNEQYF.

The chain joins TRBV7-8 to TRBJ2-2; TRBD1 matches at 8 bases. The V gene's germline CDR1 is SGHVS and CDR2 FQNEAQ. The CDR3 is made up of 14 amino acids. V lost 3 bases, J lost 5 bases, and 2 bases stayed unmatched. CDR3 region: CASSLTGVTGELFF. The CDR3 DNA is TGTGCCAGCAGCTTGACAGGGGTTACCGGGGAGCTGTTTTTT.

The chain uses TRBV19 and TRBJ1-1; 9 positions match TRBD1. The CDR3 consists of 14 residues. After removal of 6 bases from V and 4 bases from J, the junction contained 6 bases not matched to a gene. The V gene's germline CDR1 is LNHDA and CDR2 SQIVND (reference sequence). CDR3 sequence: CASRGQGLGTEAFF. In DNA form, the CDR3 reads TGTGCCAGTAGGGGACAGGGACTGGGCACTGAAGCTTTCTTT.

CDR3 sequence reads: CASSLGQFGEQYF. CDR3 coding DNA: TGTGCCAGCAGTTTGGGACAGTTTGGCGAGCAGTACTTC. This rearrangement joins TRBV11-3 to TRBJ2-5, with 7 bases fitting TRBD1. The J call is uncertain, as TRBJ2-7 better fits the DNA end. Germline V CDR1 and CDR2: SGHNT, YENEEA. CDR3 length: 13 amino acids.

The V call is TRBV30, the J call TRBJ2-1, with D possibly matching TRBD2 (6 bases). Looked up from germline, CDR1 is GTSNPN and CDR2 is SVGIG (reference sequence). The V and J ends lost 4 bases and 6 bases respectively, with 10 bases between them. This CDR3 contains 12 residues. The CDR3 DNA follows: TGTGCCTGGACCCTGGGGGGCAATGAGCAGTTCTTC. Amino acids: CAWTLGGNEQFF.